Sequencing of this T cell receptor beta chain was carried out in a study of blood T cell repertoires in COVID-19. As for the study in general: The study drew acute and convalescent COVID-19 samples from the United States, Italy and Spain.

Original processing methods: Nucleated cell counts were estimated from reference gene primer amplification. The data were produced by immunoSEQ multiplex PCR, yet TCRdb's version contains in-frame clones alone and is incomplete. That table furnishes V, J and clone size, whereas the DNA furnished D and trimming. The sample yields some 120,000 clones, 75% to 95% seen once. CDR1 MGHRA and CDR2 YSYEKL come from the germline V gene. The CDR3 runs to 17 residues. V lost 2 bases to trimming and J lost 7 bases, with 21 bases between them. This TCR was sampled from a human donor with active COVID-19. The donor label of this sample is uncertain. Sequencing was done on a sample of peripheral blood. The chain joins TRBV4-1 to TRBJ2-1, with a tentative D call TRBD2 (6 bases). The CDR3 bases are TGCGCCAGCAGCCAATACCTTGCGTGGGACGGACTAAATGAGCAGTTCTTC. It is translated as CASSQYLAWDGLNEQFF.